The present T cell receptor (beta chain) was sequenced within a study of T cell repertoires in cytomegalovirus infection. General study findings and limits: HLA-C-restricted TCR beta clonotypes specific for CMV led the ex vivo response.

Trimming shortened V by 5 bases and J by 8 bases, and 12 bases separated the two germline ends. The CDR3 has 13 residues. Germline CDR1 reads SEHNR; CDR2 reads FQNEAQ (reference sequence). TCRdb redid the calling of the reads with MiXCR, one entry per CDR3 protein. The profile shows about 110,000 distinct CDR3 sequences, over 40% of them singletons. This clonotype occurred a few times. Antigen: not known. Sample: CD8+ T cells from cultured PBMCs, taken from culture after CMV antigen stimulation. The clonotype originates from a human donor in good health (CMV status not recorded). Some clones in this sample may be carry-over from other donors' samples. This chain uses TRBV7-9 with TRBJ1-4; unclear D gene. Here the CDR3 reads CASSHIFTEKLFF. Written as DNA, the CDR3 is TGTGCCAGCAGCCACATATTTACGGAAAAACTGTTTTTT.